Given below is one T cell receptor beta chain in context. These data come from a study of blood T cell repertoires in COVID-19. Study-wide background: From the United States, Italy and Spain came samples of acute and convalescent COVID-19. In each case, the material was cDNA or gDNA derived from T cells, B-cell-depleted T cells, or PBMCs.

Germline V CDR1 and CDR2: SQVTM, ANQGSEA. V was pared by 5 bases and J by 4 bases, with 7 bases of the junction left unmatched. This CDR3 is built from 15 residues. In the source study's methods: Using reference gene primer amplification, nucleated cell counts were estimated. Assay: immunoSEQ multiplex PCR; the TCRdb copy retains only in-frame clones and omits some. The V and J calls and the clone size are those of that table, but D and trimming were determined from the DNA. Seen here are around 20,000 clones, roughly 86% observed once, and the top ten hold roughly 8.7%. V gene TRBV29-1 combines with J gene TRBJ2-1, with 11 bases matching TRBD2. What was sequenced was peripheral blood. This TCR derives from a human donor in a cohort sampled during active COVID-19. The donor label of this sample is uncertain. The CDR3: CSVNPGTSGYNEQFF. The DNA of the CDR3 is TGCAGCGTTAACCCCGGGACTAGCGGATACAATGAGCAGTTCTTC.